This T cell receptor (beta chain) was identified in a study of T cell responses to AZD1222 COVID-19 vaccine. Study findings and constraints: With two AZD1222 doses given, Spike-specific TCR breadth and depth both rose. Variant regions that are unmutated are reportedly the target of nearly half of spike-specific TCRs.

A note on this clone: Its antigen is still unknown.

Assay used: immunoSEQ multiplex PCR; TCRdb lists only in-frame clones, some missing. The profile shows over 120,000 clones, 80% to 90% of them singletons. This receptor was obtained from an adult in good health. This sample comprised peripheral blood, obtained on day 0 of AZD1222 vaccination.

This CDR3 reads CASSLEHAARLYEQYF. CDR3 DNA sequence: TGTGCCAGCAGCTTGGAGCATGCTGCAAGGTTATACGAGCAGTACTTC. This chain links TRBV11-2 with TRBJ2-7; no clear D. Looked up from germline, CDR1 is SGHAT and CDR2 is FQNNGV. The length of the CDR3 is 16 residues. Trimming took 3 bases from V and 4 from J, leaving 19 bases between them.